This T cell receptor beta chain was recorded in a study of CD8+ T cells in alopecia areata. Treatment indicated: oral pan-JAK inhibitor, 5-10 mg twice daily. TCR sequencing used cDNA made by reverse transcription of extracted RNA. The method was immunoSEQ multiplex PCR; TCRdb's version includes in-frame clones alone and lacks a portion of them. The sample shows some 44,000 clones, about nine tenths of them seen only once. This CDR3 has 15 residues. CDR1 is MDHEN, CDR2 SYDVKM, per germline. Trimming removed 5 bases from V and 7 bases from J; junction bases left unmatched: 6. This chain connects TRBV28 to TRBJ2-2, with 11 positions matching TRBD2. This sample comprised CD8+ T cells sorted from blood, obtained at week 24, from a patient treated with tofacitinib. This receptor was identified in a human donor with alopecia areata. The CDR3: CASSTTSGASGELFF. DNA for the CDR3: TGTGCCAGCAGTACGACTAGCGGGGCTAGCGGGGAGCTGTTTTTT.